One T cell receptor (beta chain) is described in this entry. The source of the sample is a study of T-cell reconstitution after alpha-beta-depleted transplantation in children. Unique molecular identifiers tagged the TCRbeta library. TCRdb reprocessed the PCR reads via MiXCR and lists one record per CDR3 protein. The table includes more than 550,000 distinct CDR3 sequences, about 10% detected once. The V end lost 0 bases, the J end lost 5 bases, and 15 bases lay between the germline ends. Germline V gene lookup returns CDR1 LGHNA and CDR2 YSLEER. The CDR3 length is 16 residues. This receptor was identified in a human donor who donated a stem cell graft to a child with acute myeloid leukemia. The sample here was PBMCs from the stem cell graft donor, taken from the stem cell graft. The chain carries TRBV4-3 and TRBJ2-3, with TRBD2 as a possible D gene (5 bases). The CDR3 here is CASSQDLGRAGDTQYF. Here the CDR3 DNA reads TGCGCCAGCAGCCAAGATTTAGGGCGGGCGGGAGATACGCAGTATTTT.